Below, 12 T cell receptor beta chains from the same sample are listed, as sequenced in a study of T cells in Graves' hyperthyroidism and ophthalmopathy. Amplified TCR beta CDR3 regions came from RNA transcripts. The HTBI primer set drove a first-round RT-PCR of the TCR CDR3. Each CDR3 protein is one row after TCRdb ran MiXCR on the multiplex PCR reads. Of a few hundred thousand distinct CDR3 sequences in the sample, around 16% were seen once. Source material: blood. These receptors originate from a woman aged 25 to 39 with Graves' hyperthyroidism.

This clonotype was seen repeatedly, ten times or more. V gene TRBV6-1 combines with J gene TRBJ2-5; TRBD1 is a possible D gene (6 bases). The CDR3 loop spans 16 amino acids. V lost 6 bases and J 5 bases, leaving 22 bases between the germline ends. Germline values: CDR1 MNHNS, CDR2 SASEGT. The DNA of the CDR3 is TGTGCCAGCAGCCAAAGACAGGTCCTACGAGGGGAGACCCAGTACTTC. This sequence encodes CASSQRQVLRGETQYF.

This clonotype has more than one count but fewer than ten. This chain joins TRBV20-1 and TRBJ2-2, with 7 nucleotides matching TRBD1. With V trimmed by 4 bases and J by 6 bases, 5 bases remained unmatched. Germline V lookup: CDR1 DFQATT, CDR2 SNEGSKA (reference sequence). The length of the CDR3 is 13 residues. The DNA for the CDR3 is TGCAGTGCTATGACAGGGAAGGCCGGGGAGCTGTTTTTT. Encoded protein: CSAMTGKAGELFF.

A remark on this clonotype: Just one base apart from a much larger clone, this may be a read error. This is likely a read error, given that the CDR3 carries no conserved phenylalanine or tryptophan at its end. V and J are TRBV20-1 and TRBJ2-5, with a possible D match to TRBD2 (5 bases). V shed 4 bases and J shed 2 bases, with 11 bases lying between them. Looked up from germline, CDR1 is DFQATT and CDR2 is SNEGSKA (reference sequence). The CDR3 is made up of 13 amino acids. The CDR3 loop reads CSAIGEAQETQYL. For the CDR3, the DNA is TGCAGTGCTATCGGGGAAGCTCAAGAGACCCAGTACTTA.

This clonotype has a handful of counts. This chain links TRBV4-2 with TRBJ2-3; no definite D call. Trimming took 2 bases from V and 3 from J, leaving 9 bases between them. CDR1 LGHNA and CDR2 YNFKEQ come from the germline V gene. The CDR3 loop spans 14 amino acids. The CDR3 sequence is CASSQILDTDTQYF. The CDR3 coding sequence is TGTGCCAGCAGCCAAATATTAGATACAGATACGCAGTATTTT.

The CDR3: CASSLVVVATNEKLFF. Written as DNA, the CDR3 is TGTGCCAGCAGCTTAGTTGTAGTCGCAACTAATGAAAAACTGTTTTTT. This chain connects TRBV7-9 to TRBJ1-4; D gene unclear. Germline assignment: CDR1 SEHNR and CDR2 FQNEAQ (reference sequence). V lost 1 base and J 0 bases, leaving 9 bases between the germline ends. The CDR3 is made up of 16 amino acids.

This clonotype was observed at least ten times. The chain combines TRBV28 with TRBJ2-5; 9 nucleotides agree with TRBD2. The V segment lost 7 bases and the J segment 4 bases; nucleotides outside the gene matches: 13. This CDR3 has 16 residues. CDR1 is MDHEN, CDR2 SYDVKM, per germline. CDR3 region: CASTTKVAGVGETQYF. In DNA form, the CDR3 reads TGTGCCAGCACCACTAAGGTAGCGGGAGTTGGAGAGACCCAGTACTTC. The full variable domain, its missing parts supplied by reference TRBV28 and TRBJ2-5, is DVKVTQSSRYLVKRTGEKVFLECVQDMDHENMFWYRQDPGLGLRLIYFSYDVKMKEKGDIPEGYSVSREKKERFSLILESASTNQTSMYLCASTTKVAGVGETQYFGPGTRLLVL.

This clonotype was recorded at least ten times. The rearrangement links TRBV20-1 to TRBJ2-7; 10 nucleotides match TRBD1. The length of the CDR3 is 14 residues. The germline V gene encodes CDR1 DFQATT and CDR2 SNEGSKA (reference sequence). V trimming: 6 bases; J trimming: 4 bases; junction bases outside the gene matches: 9. CDR3 loop: CSAVTGTGDYEQYF. The CDR3, as DNA: TGCAGTGCCGTAACTGGGACAGGGGATTACGAGCAGTACTTC.

Many counts were recorded for this clonotype. The DNA of the CDR3 is TGTGCCAGCACATCGACAGGGACACCAGATACGCAGTATTTT. As protein: CASTSTGTPDTQYF. This sequence joins TRBV7-2 and TRBJ2-3; the match to TRBD1 covers 7 bases. V gave up 7 bases and J gave up 4 bases; unmatched junction bases: 8. Germline CDR1 is SGHTA and CDR2 is FQGNSA. This CDR3 is built from 14 residues.

Ten or more counts support this clonotype. The rearrangement uses TRBV28 and TRBJ2-3, with D perhaps matching TRBD2 (7 bases). Germline-derived CDR1 and CDR2 are MDHEN and SYDVKM. The CDR3 extends over 15 amino acids. Trimming removed 3 bases from V and 2 bases from J, with 12 bases in between. The CDR3 is CASSFGGRDTDTQYF. DNA of the CDR3: TGTGCCAGCAGTTTCGGGGGGCGGGACACAGATACGCAGTATTTT. Based on the CDR3 plus reference TRBV28 and TRBJ2-3, the full variable domain is DVKVTQSSRYLVKRTGEKVFLECVQDMDHENMFWYRQDPGLGLRLIYFSYDVKMKEKGDIPEGYSVSREKKERFSLILESASTNQTSMYLCASSFGGRDTDTQYFGPGTRLTVL.

This clonotype was counted many times. The CDR3, as DNA: TGTGCCAGCAGCCAGACTAGCGGGAGAAGGTCCTCCTACAATGAGCAGTTCTTC. This encodes CASSQTSGRRSSYNEQFF. The chain combines TRBV7-9 with TRBJ2-1, with TRBD2 matching over 12 bases. Germline CDR1 is SEHNR and CDR2 is FQNEAQ (reference sequence). The CDR3 consists of 18 residues. Trimming cost V 5 bases and J 0 bases; bases outside gene matches: 8.

This clonotype has more than one count but fewer than ten. V is TRBV5-6 and J is TRBJ2-2; TRBD1 aligns across 8 bases. In germline, CDR1 is SGHDT, CDR2 YYEEEE. The CDR3 is 16 residues long. V was pared by 1 base and J by 0 bases, with 2 bases of the junction left unmatched. The CDR3 protein is CASSLLGQANTGELFF. The DNA of the CDR3 is TGTGCCAGCAGCTTGCTGGGACAGGCGAACACCGGGGAGCTGTTTTTT.

Remarks on this clonotype: A read error may explain this, as a much larger clone is one base away. The chain carries TRBV6-1 and TRBJ2-7; the match to TRBD2 covers 7 bases. The CDR3 is 16 amino acids. The V gene's germline CDR1 is MNHNS and CDR2 SASEGT. The V gene end was trimmed by 5 bases and the J gene end by 3 bases; junction bases not matched to a gene: 13. In DNA, the CDR3 is TGTGCCAGCAGTCCTTTAGGGGCTAGCGGAGTCTACGAGCAGTACTTC. Translating it yields CASSPLGASGVYEQYF.